Sequencing of this TCR beta chain was carried out in a study of blood T cell repertoires in COVID-19. In the study overall: The origin of the acute and convalescent COVID-19 samples was the United States, Italy and Spain.

Per the authors' pipeline: Estimation of nucleated cell counts was performed using reference gene primer amplification. TCRdb's copy holds only in-frame clones and misses some; the assay was immunoSEQ multiplex PCR. That table is the source of V, J and clone size, and D and trimming were worked out from the DNA. The top ten hold 3.5% to 4.5% of the sample, which has more than 110,000 clones, about 80% seen once. Germline lookup yields CDR1 MDHEN and CDR2 SYDVKM. The CDR3 is made up of 14 amino acids. The V end lost 2 bases, the J end lost 7 bases, and 12 bases lay between the germline ends. The origin of this receptor is a woman aged 60-75 years with acute or convalescent COVID-19. The sequenced material came from peripheral blood. The rearrangement joins TRBV28 to TRBJ1-5; D call uncertain. For the CDR3, the DNA is TGTGCCAGCAGTTTAGCGTTGGTGTACCAGCCCCAGCATTTT. Protein: CASSLALVYQPQHF.